This T cell receptor (beta chain) appears in the sequencing data of a study of identical twins (dated by TCRdb to about 2016). Describing the broader study: TCR alpha and beta repertoires from monozygotic twins, unrelated adults of various ages and cord blood were deep-sequenced to test whether fetal clonotypes persist. To rule out contamination, replicate twin experiments were performed at different times with different library preparation protocols.

Remarks on this clonotype: Its antigen is not yet known. The input lacks base qualities; no much larger clone sits a single base away.

The paper as a whole reports these results and caveats: Excess twin sharing in beta out-of-frame sequences was weaker because fewer shared sequences lowered the signal-to-noise ratio. In monozygotic twins, out-of-frame TCR alpha sharing was systematically underestimated by recombination models, although the models agreed with sharing between unrelated individuals. Compared with coincidental sharing between unrelated individuals, out-of-frame TCR alpha sequences shared between twins had an excess of sequences with low generation probability. Abundant cord blood beta clonotypes carried fewer insertions; young adult naive repertoires showed a weaker similar trend, while memory repertoires showed none. Zero-insertion analyses could be partly confounded by invariant T cells such as MAIT and iNKT, though diverse VJ usage argued against such confounding for most clonotypes. Because the same donors could not be followed over many years, the conclusions depended on cross-sectional statistical analysis.

From its cysteine to its phenylalanine, the CDR3 spans 12 amino acids. Solely the CDR3 DNA is kept, with 36 bases framed from the first base. V is cut by 3 bases and J by 7 bases, and the space between the germline ends is 9 bases. Libraries were made using 5' RACE. The reads were generated on an Illumina HiSeq 2000. Template switching added a universal primer binding site, and the final cDNA carried a unique molecular identifier that allowed TCR cDNA molecules to be counted accurately. First-strand cDNA for TCR alpha and beta chains was synthesized from specific primers in the conserved constant-segment region. To control for contamination, every cDNA library was double barcoded, receiving both a SMART-Mk sample barcode and Illumina barcodes. TruSeq adapter sequences, together with Illumina sample barcodes, were added in two successive PCR steps. The Illumina HiSeq platform was used with custom primers to sequence TCR alpha and beta cDNA libraries. On the authors' methods: Raw reads were processed with MiGEC to extract unique molecular identifiers, and MiXCR was used to determine CDR3 positions. Recombination models were inferred per individual with the repgenHMM and IGoR tools using an EM algorithm. Shared clonotypes were analyzed with the tcR package in R, and sharing was normalized by the product of cloneset sizes. To study raw recombination free of thymic and clonal selection effects, out-of-frame nonproductive sequences were analyzed. The raw public reads went through TCRdb reprocessing: fastp at Q25, MiXCR clone calling, in-frame beta chains kept. Every entry covers one CDR3 protein and lists the most common genes and DNA from its rows. The V and J calls shown here were made by TCRdb, not taken from the authors' results. The sample table contains just under 550,000 distinct CDR3 sequences; only one count was recorded for about 15% of them. Of the sample, 0.44% is held by the ten largest clones.

Only healthy Caucasian donors were included. Three pairs of female monozygotic twins, all aged about 18 to 29 years, made up the twin cohort. CD4+ and CD8+ T cell populations were isolated with positive isolation kits from Invitrogen. The same data also contributed to another study, on yellow fever vaccine responses in identical twins. Reported in the second study: According to the authors, in identical twins the way T cells responded to vaccination appeared partly convergent and partly personalized. In the study, vaccine-responding T cell clones were precisely tracked in identical twins.

This sequence was found in a woman between 18 and 29 years old in good health. The rearranged segments are TRBV12-3 or TRBV12-4 and TRBJ1-2, and the D gene may be TRBD1, 5 bases matching. Sequenced: CD4+ T cells sorted from blood. The CDR3 reads as follows: CASSLQGIGYTF. The nucleotide sequence reads as follows: TGTGCCAGCAGTTTGCAGGGTATTGGCTACACCTTC.